The next 23 T cell receptor beta chains were all read from a single sample in a study of cytotoxic CD8 clonotypes in ibrutinib-treated CLL. Method: immunoSEQ multiplex PCR; TCRdb's copy keeps in-frame clones and lacks some. The sample holds over 200,000 clones, just over 70% seen once. This specimen was PBMCs, taken after 12 months of ibrutinib treatment. The receptors shown here come from a human donor with chronic lymphocytic leukemia.

The chain combines TRBV7-2 with TRBJ1-5, with no clear D. Looked up from germline, CDR1 is SGHTA and CDR2 is FQGNSA. The CDR3 loop spans 14 amino acids. V gave up 5 bases and J gave up 4 bases, with 12 bases separating them. The CDR3 here is CASSAEAANQPQHF. CDR3 DNA: TGTGCCAGCAGCGCAGAGGCAGCAAATCAGCCCCAGCATTTT.

The rearrangement links TRBV28 to TRBJ2-7; TRBD1 matches 10 bases. This CDR3 comprises 15 residues. J was trimmed by 7 bases and V by 1 base; bases with no gene match: 7. CDR1 is MDHEN, CDR2 SYDVKM, per germline. The CDR3 loop reads CASSLSRQGAGEQYF. Written as DNA, the CDR3 is TGTGCCAGCAGTTTATCCAGACAGGGGGCGGGGGAGCAGTACTTC.

V is TRBV27 and J is TRBJ1-1; D uncertain. Trimming cost V 3 bases and J 3 bases, with 11 bases left between them. Germline V gene sequence: CDR1 MNHEY, CDR2 SMNVEV (reference sequence). The CDR3 spans 14 residues. CDR3 DNA sequence: TGTGCCAGCAGTTTGGAGGGAACGCACACTGAAGCTTTCTTT. This sequence encodes CASSLEGTHTEAFF.

V is TRBV5-8 and J is TRBJ1-1, with TRBD1 as a possible D gene (6 bases). The CDR3 is 14 amino acids. Germline loops: CDR1 SGHTS, CDR2 YDEGEE. Trimming left V 0 bases short and J 5 bases short, with 11 bases between. Here the CDR3 DNA reads TGTGCCAGCAGCTTGGCGGGGGCTGGAACTGAAGCTTTCTTT. This gives the protein CASSLAGAGTEAFF.

The chain has TRBV2 and TRBJ1-4; D not resolved. Germline CDR1 and CDR2: SNHLY and FYNNEI. Trimming took off 9 bases at V and 0 bases at J, with 11 bases between the two ends. The CDR3 is 14 residues long. CDR3 coding DNA: TGTGCCAGTCATCGGAAGGCAACTAATGAAAAACTGTTTTTT. Translating gives CASHRKATNEKLFF.

V is TRBV2 and J is TRBJ1-1, with D unresolved. The germline CDR1 and CDR2 sequences are SNHLY and FYNNEI. The CDR3 covers 12 residues. Trimming pared 7 bases from V and 6 bases from J, leaving 12 bases between. The CDR3 loop is CASNRGEAEAFF. The CDR3 DNA sequence: TGTGCCAGCAACAGAGGCGAAGCTGAAGCTTTCTTT.

This clone was detected only a few times. The chain uses TRBV28 and TRBJ1-2; D unresolved. Between the trimmed V and J ends, which lost 6 bases and 6 bases, there was a span of 11 bases. Germline values: CDR1 MDHEN, CDR2 SYDVKM. This CDR3 is 12 amino acids long. The CDR3 sequence is CASSWETDGYTF. The CDR3 DNA reads TGTGCCAGCAGCTGGGAGACGGATGGCTACACCTTC.

This chain joins TRBV5-1 and TRBJ1-2; D call uncertain. Trimming left V 1 base short and J 4 bases short, with 20 bases between. Germline CDR1 SGHRS, CDR2 YFSETQ. The CDR3 runs to 17 residues. CDR3 residues: CASSLYTVAANVYGYTF. The CDR3, as DNA: TGCGCCAGCAGCTTGTACACAGTCGCCGCGAATGTCTATGGCTACACCTTC.

The chain combines TRBV18 with TRBJ1-2, with D maybe TRBD1 (5 bases). Per germline, CDR1 KGHSH and CDR2 LQKENI. The CDR3 runs 14 residues. V dropped 2 bases and J dropped 8 bases, with 15 bases sitting between them. CDR3 nucleotide sequence: TGTGCCAGCTCACCATCATACGGGGCAAACGGCTACACCTTC. It is translated as CASSPSYGANGYTF.

V and J are TRBV19 and TRBJ1-3; possibly TRBD1 for D (6 bases). This CDR3 comprises 15 residues. V lost 5 bases and J lost 0, with 11 bases in between. CDR1 is LNHDA, CDR2 SQIVND, per germline (reference sequence). The CDR3 sequence: CASSQDRTSGNTIYF. CDR3 nucleotide sequence: TGTGCCAGTAGTCAAGACAGGACCTCTGGAAACACCATATATTTT.

The gene calls are TRBV29-1 and TRBJ1-2; D not resolved. The germline V and J ends were trimmed by 8 bases and 0 bases, with 19 bases remaining between them. The CDR3 contains 15 residues. The germline V gene has CDR1 SQVTM and CDR2 ANQGSEA. In DNA, the CDR3 is TGCAGCTTCGTTGGGGTCGGGAGGGCTAACTATGGCTACACCTTC. The encoded protein is CSFVGVGRANYGYTF.

The V gene is TRBV5-1, the J gene TRBJ2-3, with 8 bases fitting TRBD2. The V gene's germline CDR1 is SGHRS and CDR2 YFSETQ. The CDR3 covers 17 residues. The junction had 11 bases not matched to a gene; V was cut back by 0 bases and J by 5 bases. Written as DNA, the CDR3 is TGCGCCAGCAGCTTGGGAGCGGGGGTCACCCTGGTAGATACGCAGTATTTT. Protein product: CASSLGAGVTLVDTQYF. The entire variable domain, with the rest obtained from reference TRBV5-1 and TRBJ2-3, is as follows: KAGVTQTPRYLIKTRGQQVTLSCSPISGHRSVSWYQQTPGQGLQFLFEYFSETQRNKGNFPGRFSGRQFSNSRSEMNVSTLELGDSALYLCASSLGAGVTLVDTQYFGPGTRLTVL.

There are a few counts of this clone. The chain uses TRBV30 and TRBJ2-7, with TRBD2 matching 15 bases. Looked up from germline, CDR1 is GTSNPN and CDR2 is SVGIG (reference sequence). The CDR3 has 15 amino acids. V dropped 3 bases and J dropped 2; count of bases not matched to a gene: 2. The DNA of the CDR3 is TGTGCCTGGAGGGGACTAGCGGGGGGACCCTACGAGCAGTACTTC. It codes for CAWRGLAGGPYEQYF.

This clone was observed a few times. The chain joins TRBV30 to TRBJ1-5; 7 nucleotides align to TRBD1. The CDR3 is 14 residues long. Germline V lookup: CDR1 GTSNPN, CDR2 SVGIG (reference sequence). V lost 3 bases, J lost 5 bases, and 7 bases stayed unmatched. CDR3 nucleotides: TGTGCCTGGAGCACACTACAGGGGCATCAGCCCCAGCATTTT. It is translated as CAWSTLQGHQPQHF.

This clone occurred a few times. V is TRBV30 and J is TRBJ1-1; unclear D gene. This CDR3 region has 12 residues. V lost 5 bases, J lost 4 bases, and 11 bases lay in between. Per the germline V gene, CDR1 is GTSNPN and CDR2 is SVGIG (reference sequence). The CDR3 here is CAWERGITEAFF. In nucleotides, the CDR3 is TGTGCCTGGGAGAGAGGGATCACTGAAGCTTTCTTT.

The chain recombines TRBV4-3 with TRBJ2-1; D is ambiguous. Trimming pared 5 bases from V and 0 bases from J, leaving 17 bases between. Germline V gives CDR1 LGHNA, CDR2 YSLEER. This CDR3 is built from 17 residues. CDR3 region: CASSFGRSDLSYNEQFF. The CDR3 coding sequence is TGCGCCAGCAGCTTCGGGCGGTCCGATCTCTCCTACAATGAGCAGTTCTTC.

This clone was observed once. Other DNA sequences in the sample encode the same CDR3. The genes are TRBV27 and TRBJ2-7; D uncertain. This CDR3 is 13 amino acids long. V lost 3 bases and J lost 3, with 9 bases in between. Germline CDR1 and CDR2: MNHEY and SMNVEV (reference sequence). The CDR3 bases are TGTGCCAGCAGTTTTCAGGTGAGCTACGAGCAGTACTTC. Encoded protein: CASSFQVSYEQYF.

V is TRBV9 and J is TRBJ2-2; TRBD2 aligns across 10 bases. This CDR3 has 15 residues. Per the germline V gene, CDR1 is SGDLS and CDR2 is YYNGEE. Trimming took 4 bases from V and 5 from J; bases not matched to a gene: 5. The CDR3 reads CASSPSGRGTGELFF. The DNA of the CDR3 is TGTGCCAGCAGCCCTAGCGGGAGAGGTACCGGGGAGCTGTTTTTT.

This chain uses TRBV7-2 with TRBJ2-7; D uncertain. V lost 1 base and J 6 bases, leaving 10 bases between the germline ends. The CDR3 runs 13 residues. From germline, CDR1 is SGHTA and CDR2 FQGNSA. The CDR3 loop is CASSLVLVGEQYF. CDR3 DNA: TGTGCCAGCAGCTTAGTTTTGGTTGGCGAGCAGTACTTC.

CDR3 nucleotides: TGTGCCAGCAGCGTCGGGACAGGGAAGAGGACTACTGAAGCTTTCTTT. This encodes CASSVGTGKRTTEAFF. The J gene is TRBJ1-1, the V gene TRBV9; the match to TRBD1 covers 9 bases. V was clipped by 2 bases and J by 5 bases; unmatched bases: 10. CDR3 size: 16 residues. Per the germline V gene, CDR1 is SGDLS and CDR2 is YYNGEE.

The rearrangement uses TRBV27 and TRBJ1-5, with a possible D match to TRBD1 (6 bases). Germline CDR1 is MNHEY and CDR2 is SMNVEV (reference sequence). Trimming removed 11 bases from V and 0 bases from J, with 29 bases in between. The CDR3 is 19 residues long. The CDR3 DNA follows: TGTGCCCCCTCAAACCCCAACTTCCGGGACACCTCTAGCAATCAGCCCCAGCATTTT. It codes for CAPSNPNFRDTSSNQPQHF.

This clone was seen just once. The chain links TRBV18 to TRBJ2-1; D may be TRBD2 (6 bases). Deletions cut 4 bases from V and 5 bases from J, with 12 bases between. Germline V gives CDR1 KGHSH, CDR2 LQKENI. The CDR3 length is 14 residues. CDR3: CASSQPGRNNEQFF. The DNA of the CDR3 is TGTGCCAGCTCACAGCCAGGGAGGAACAATGAGCAGTTCTTC.

This chain joins TRBV7-2 and TRBJ1-5; D is undetermined. The CDR3 is 15 residues long. V was trimmed by 8 bases and J by 7 bases, leaving 21 bases between them. Germline V gene sequence: CDR1 SGHTA, CDR2 FQGNSA. CDR3 DNA: TGTGCCAGCTCCCGGGGAATTATAGCGGGACAGCCCCAGCATTTT. Translating gives CASSRGIIAGQPQHF.